The clone carrying this T cell receptor (beta chain) was seen only a few times. Germline V lookup: CDR1 LGHNA, CDR2 YSLEER. The length of the CDR3 is 19 residues. V lost 4 bases, J lost 2 bases, and 21 bases lay in between. The record originates from a study of beta chain features in type 1 diabetes. The study reverse transcribed the entire isolated RNA, so it sequenced expressed TCRB transcripts. Method: immunoSEQ multiplex PCR; TCRdb's copy keeps in-frame clones and lacks some. The sample has 300,000 to 450,000 clones; 10% to 15% are singletons. Sequences were obtained from naive CD4+ T cells from blood. The source of this sequence is a man aged 18 to 29 in good health. The rearrangement joins TRBV4-3 to TRBJ2-6; D is possibly TRBD1 (7 bases). In DNA, the CDR3 is TGCGCCAGCAGCCTGCTGGAGGGGGCGTTAATTCCTGGGGCCAACGTCCTGACTTTC. Protein: CASSLLEGALIPGANVLTF.